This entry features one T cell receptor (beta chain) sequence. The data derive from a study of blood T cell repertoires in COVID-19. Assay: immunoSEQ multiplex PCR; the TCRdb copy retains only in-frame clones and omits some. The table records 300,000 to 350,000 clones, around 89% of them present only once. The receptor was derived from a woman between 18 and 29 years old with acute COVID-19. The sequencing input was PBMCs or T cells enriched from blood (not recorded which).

The CDR3: CASSLGDSSYEQYF. The CDR3 region has the DNA TGTGCCAGCAGCTTAGGGGACAGTTCCTACGAGCAGTACTTC. This rearrangement joins TRBV7-9 to TRBJ2-7; 7 nucleotides line up with TRBD1. CDR3 length: 14 amino acids. The junction had 1 base not matched to a gene; V was cut back by 1 base and J by 1 base. CDR1 SEHNR and CDR2 FQNEAQ come from the germline V gene (reference sequence).